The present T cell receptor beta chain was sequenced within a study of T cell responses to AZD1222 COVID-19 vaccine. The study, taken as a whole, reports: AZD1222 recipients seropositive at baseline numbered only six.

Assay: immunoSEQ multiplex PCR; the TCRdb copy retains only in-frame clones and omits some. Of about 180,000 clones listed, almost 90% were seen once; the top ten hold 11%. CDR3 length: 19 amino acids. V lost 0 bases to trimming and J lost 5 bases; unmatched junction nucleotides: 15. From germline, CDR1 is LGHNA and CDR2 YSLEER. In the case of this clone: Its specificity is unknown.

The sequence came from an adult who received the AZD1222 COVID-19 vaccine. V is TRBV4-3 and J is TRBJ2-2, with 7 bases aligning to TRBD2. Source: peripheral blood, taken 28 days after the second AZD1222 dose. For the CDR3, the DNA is TGCGCCAGCAGCCAAGATAGAATTACAGGATCCGGGAGGACCGGGGAGCTGTTTTTT. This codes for CASSQDRITGSGRTGELFF.